The present entry profiles one T cell receptor beta chain with its context. This entry is derived from a study of blood T cell repertoires in COVID-19. Study in general: The cDNA or gDNA used as material had been derived from T cells, B-cell-depleted T cells, or PBMCs.

The method was immunoSEQ multiplex PCR; TCRdb's version includes in-frame clones alone and lacks a portion of them. The sample consists of tens of thousands of clones, about 85% of them appearing once. Sequenced: peripheral blood. The sequence came from a man aged 60 to 69 with acute or convalescent COVID-19.

CDR3: CASSQSGTGQPNEKLFF. CDR3 nucleotides: TGTGCCAGCAGCCAATCCGGGACAGGCCAACCTAATGAAAAACTGTTTTTT. V is TRBV4-2 and J is TRBJ1-4; 8 nucleotides align to TRBD1. V lost 2 bases, J lost 3 bases, and 8 bases stayed unmatched. CDR3 length equals 17 residues. CDR1 and CDR2 from the germline V gene are LGHNA and YNFKEQ.